The clone carrying this T cell receptor (beta chain) was observed a single time. Its antigen is as yet unknown. The data stem from a study of cytomegalovirus exposure and HLA in healthy donors. Study-wide findings and caveats: In a later analysis, V- and J-gene trimming of beta chains associated with a DCLRE1C missense variant, replicated independently. The investigators catalogued about 170 TCR beta chains as cytomegalovirus-associated.

The PCR ran on 60 Vbeta and 13 Jbeta primers. Profiling relied on immunoSEQ multiplex PCR, and the TCRdb table lists in-frame clones only, not all of them. The sample has about 140,000 clones, about two thirds seen once. Germline V gives CDR1 MNHEY, CDR2 SVGAGI. The CDR3 sequence is 14 residues long. V gave up 2 bases and J gave up 4 bases, with 11 bases separating them. The chain employs TRBV6-5 and TRBJ1-1, with TRBD1 as a possible D gene (5 bases). Sequencing input: PBMCs. This clonotype originated in a man under 40 in good health and CMV-seropositive. The CDR3 coding sequence is TGTGCCAGCAGTTACCCACCGGGGGGCACTGAAGCTTTCTTT. It is translated as CASSYPPGGTEAFF.